This T cell receptor beta chain was observed in a study of CD8 T cells in Susac syndrome. Reverse transcription of about 0.5 to 1 ug RNA was performed with random hexamers. Amplification of TCR beta CDR3 by immunoSEQ multiplex PCR spanned 54 Vbeta and 13 Jbeta. One entry per CDR3 protein results from TCRdb running MiXCR on the immunoSEQ multiplex PCR reads. The repertoire includes some 150,000 distinct CDR3 sequences, roughly 96% of them detected once, and 0.16% sits in the top ten. V shed 5 bases and J shed 6 bases, with 17 bases lying between them. The germline V gene has CDR1 DFQATT and CDR2 SNEGSKA (reference sequence). There are 14 residues in the CDR3. TCR beta from blood CD8+ and CD4+ T cells was sequenced. TEMRA cells were FACS-enriched and CD8+ and CD4+ T cells negatively isolated.

The receptor was isolated from a human donor with Susac syndrome. Sequenced input: CD4+ T cells from PBMCs. This rearrangement joins TRBV20-1 to TRBJ2-4, with a tentative D call TRBD1 (5 bases). CDR3 nucleotides: TGCAGTGCTCAGGACACACCGAATGGAAACATTCAGTACTTC. Translated: CSAQDTPNGNIQYF.